What follows are 23 T cell receptor beta chains derived from one specimen sequenced in a study of identical twins. TCRdb processed the 5' RACE reads anew with MiXCR; each CDR3 protein has one entry. The table shows roughly 630,000 distinct CDR3 sequences, with about 7% occurring only once. This same sample was also part of a study on yellow fever vaccine responses in identical twins.

Sequenced sample: PBMCs. The receptor set was obtained from a woman under 30 in good health.

The chain recombines TRBV11-2 with TRBJ1-4; D gene uncertain. V shed 1 base and J shed 6 bases, with 18 bases lying between them. The CDR3 loop spans 17 amino acids. Germline assignment: CDR1 SGHAT and CDR2 FQNNGV. CDR3 loop: CASSLVPRQSGDEKLFF. The DNA for the CDR3 is TGTGCCAGCAGCTTAGTTCCCCGGCAGAGTGGGGATGAAAAACTGTTTTTT.

This clonotype was recorded once. V usage is TRBV5-1 and J usage is TRBJ2-7, with 7 bases lining up with TRBD2. V was clipped by 4 bases and J by 7 bases; unmatched bases: 5. CDR3 length: 12 amino acids. Germline loops: CDR1 SGHRS, CDR2 YFSETQ. In DNA form, the CDR3 reads TGCGCCAGCAGCCCCTGGGGGGGGGAGCAGTACGTC. Protein sequence: CASSPWGGEQYV.

This clonotype was detected many times. The genes are TRBV4-1 and TRBJ1-6; no clear D. The CDR3 runs 15 residues. Germline lookup yields CDR1 MGHRA and CDR2 YSYEKL. V lost 2 bases and J lost 7, with 12 bases in between. CDR3 sequence reads: CASSQFDGSNSPLHF. Written as DNA, the CDR3 is TGCGCCAGCAGCCAATTCGACGGGAGCAATTCACCCCTCCACTTT.

This clonotype has a handful of counts. The chain recombines TRBV6-6 with TRBJ2-5; D not resolved. Germline V gene sequence: CDR1 MNHNY, CDR2 SVGAGI (reference sequence). CDR3 length: 13 amino acids. The V gene lost 8 bases and the J gene lost 1 base, with 11 bases spanning the gap. The CDR3, as DNA: TGTGCCAGCCAAACGGGTAGCCAAGAGACCCAGTACTTC. Translated, it gives CASQTGSQETQYF.

The rearrangement uses TRBV20-1 and TRBJ2-3, with TRBD2 matching over 10 bases. CDR1 and CDR2 (germline): DFQATT, SNEGSKA (reference sequence). V lost 3 bases, J lost 5 bases, and 14 bases stayed unmatched. CDR3 length: 17 residues. The CDR3 sequence is CSASLMPAGGPGDTQYF. In DNA form, the CDR3 reads TGCAGTGCTAGCCTCATGCCAGCGGGAGGGCCGGGAGATACGCAGTATTTT.

This clonotype showed up just a few times. Germline is not matched at one junction end, which may reflect a read error. V gene TRBV28 combines with J gene TRBJ2-7; 13 bases map to TRBD2. This CDR3 has 15 residues. Germline V gene lookup returns CDR1 MDHEN and CDR2 SYDVKM. CDR3 region: CASSFATSGRLPTNF. The CDR3 coding sequence is TGTGCCAGCAGTTTTGCGACTAGCGGGAGGCTCCCTACGAACTTC. Full variable domain (outside the CDR3, taken from reference TRBV28 and TRBJ2-7): DVKVTQSSRYLVKRTGEKVFLECVQDMDHENMFWYRQDPGLGLRLIYFSYDVKMKEKGDIPEGYSVSREKKERFSLILESASTNQTSMYLCASSFATSGRLPTNFGPGTRLTVT.

The chain couples TRBV9 to TRBJ2-3, with D tentatively TRBD1 or TRBD2 (5 bases each). Germline lookup yields CDR1 SGDLS and CDR2 YYNGEE. The CDR3 has 14 amino acids. Trimming took 2 bases from V and 1 from J, leaving 8 bases between them. DNA of the CDR3: TGTGCCAGCAGCGTGGGGCGGGGCACAGATACGCAGTATTTT. Protein sequence: CASSVGRGTDTQYF.

The table lists this clonotype with a few counts. This chain joins TRBV11-3 and TRBJ2-3; 10 positions agree with TRBD2. With 4 bases clipped from V and 5 bases from J, the junction kept 3 bases outside the gene matches. The CDR3 runs to 14 residues. CDR1 SGHNT and CDR2 YENEEA come from the germline V gene. As DNA, the CDR3 is TGTGCCAGCAGCTCTAGCGGGGGTGGAGATACGCAGTATTTT. It yields the protein CASSSSGGGDTQYF.

This clonotype was seen a handful of times. The V call is TRBV4-1, the J call TRBJ1-1, with 12 bases lining up with TRBD1. The CDR3 spans 18 residues. Looked up from germline, CDR1 is MGHRA and CDR2 is YSYEKL. V shed 5 bases, J shed 6 bases, and the junction held 16 bases outside the gene matches. CDR3 sequence: CASSYGRPGTGGRAEAFF. The CDR3 DNA follows: TGCGCCAGCAGCTATGGTCGCCCCGGGACAGGGGGCCGGGCTGAAGCTTTCTTT.

This clonotype occurred many times. This sequence joins TRBV3-1 and TRBJ2-1, with D possibly TRBD1 on 7 matching bases. The CDR3 length is 12 residues. Trimming stripped 4 bases from V and 9 bases from J, with 10 bases between. CDR1 and CDR2 from the germline V gene are LGHDT and YNNKEL (reference sequence). The CDR3: CASSRQGGEQFF. In DNA form, the CDR3 reads TGTGCCAGCAGCCGCCAGGGGGGTGAGCAGTTCTTC.

The genes are TRBV7-9 and TRBJ2-3; the D is unclear. CDR3 length equals 13 residues. Germline-derived CDR1 and CDR2 are SEHNR and FQNEAQ (reference sequence). Trimming cost V 5 bases and J 4 bases, with 10 bases left between them. CDR3 amino acids: CASSNPVADTQYF. As DNA, the CDR3 is TGTGCCAGCAGCAACCCAGTAGCAGATACGCAGTATTTT. Full variable domain (remainder filled in from reference TRBV7-9 and TRBJ2-3): DTGVSQNPRHKITKRGQNVTFRCDPISEHNRLYWYRQTLGQGPEFLTYFQNEAQLEKSRLLSDRFSAERPKGSFSTLEIQRTEQGDSAMYLCASSNPVADTQYFGPGTRLTVL.

The CDR3 DNA reads TGTGCCGCCTGTTTTGTGGCGGGGACAGGGTACCACTCTGGGGCCAACGTCCTGACTTTC. Amino acid sequence: CAACFVAGTGYHSGANVLTF. This chain uses TRBV6-2 or TRBV6-3 with TRBJ2-6, with 9 bases that match TRBD1. CDR3 length: 20 residues. CDR1 is MNHEY, CDR2 SVGEGT, per germline. The junction had 20 bases not matched to a gene; V was cut back by 11 bases and J by 0 bases.

This clonotype was found a few times. This chain connects TRBV27 to TRBJ2-1; 10 bases line up with TRBD1. Losses at the gene ends were 6 bases for V and 7 bases for J; bases not matched to a gene: 9. This CDR3 spans 15 amino acids. CDR1 MNHEY and CDR2 SMNVEV come from the germline V gene (reference sequence). CDR3 in amino acids: CASSRAGTGENEQFF. CDR3 DNA sequence: TGTGCCAGCAGCCGCGCCGGGACAGGGGAGAATGAGCAGTTCTTC.

In its sample, this clonotype was seen a few times. The V and J genes are TRBV20-1 and TRBJ2-1; no clear D gene. Trimming cost V 0 bases and J 5 bases, with 11 bases left between them. Germline assignment: CDR1 DFQATT and CDR2 SNEGSKA (reference sequence). The length of the CDR3 is 14 residues. The CDR3 here is CSARDPPLNNEQFF. The CDR3 DNA reads as TGCAGTGCTAGAGATCCGCCCCTGAACAATGAGCAGTTCTTC.

This clonotype was seen only a few times. The chain combines TRBV11-2 with TRBJ2-1; the match to TRBD2 covers 7 bases. The J segment lost 6 bases and the V segment lost 6 bases, leaving 11 bases of the junction unmatched. In germline, CDR1 is SGHAT, CDR2 FQNNGV. This CDR3 comprises 15 residues. The CDR3 region has the DNA TGTGCCAGCAGGGGGCAATTAGCGGGTTCCAATGAGCAGTTCTTC. It is translated as CASRGQLAGSNEQFF.

Many counts were recorded for this clonotype. This rearrangement joins TRBV28 to TRBJ2-7; 9 nucleotides line up with TRBD1. V shed 6 bases and J 0 bases; nucleotides not matched to a gene: 6. The germline V gene has CDR1 MDHEN and CDR2 SYDVKM. The CDR3 consists of 15 residues. The CDR3 is CASSSSDRGSYEQYF. CDR3 nucleotides: TGTGCCAGCAGCTCCTCGGACAGGGGCTCCTACGAGCAGTACTTC. The full variable domain, completed using reference TRBV28 and TRBJ2-7, is DVKVTQSSRYLVKRTGEKVFLECVQDMDHENMFWYRQDPGLGLRLIYFSYDVKMKEKGDIPEGYSVSREKKERFSLILESASTNQTSMYLCASSSSDRGSYEQYFGPGTRLTVT.

J is TRBJ2-2 and V is TRBV6-1; D is uncertain. The V end was cut by 2 bases, the J end by 4 bases, with 5 bases between. The CDR3 consists of 13 residues. Germline CDR1 reads MNHNS; CDR2 reads SASEGT. The CDR3, as DNA: TGTGCCAGCAGTGAACTGGTCACCGGGGAGCTGTTTTTT. This translates into CASSELVTGELFF.

This clonotype turned up a few times. The chain carries TRBV14 and TRBJ2-2; tentative D call: TRBD2 (6 bases). Germline values: CDR1 SGHDN, CDR2 FVKESK. Trimming cost V 3 bases and J 4 bases, with 9 bases left between them. This CDR3 is 14 amino acids long. CDR3 in DNA: TGTGCCAGCAGCCAGGGACTGTCCACCGGGGAGCTGTTTTTT. Its protein product is CASSQGLSTGELFF.

The chain recombines TRBV2 with TRBJ2-4, with D maybe TRBD2 (6 bases). V gave up 8 bases and J gave up 6 bases, with 23 bases separating them. Looked up from germline, CDR1 is SNHLY and CDR2 is FYNNEI. The CDR3 is made up of 16 amino acids. The DNA of the CDR3 is TGTGCCAGCGGAGGGGCAGGGAGTATAAGGCTAAACATTCAGTACTTC. As protein: CASGGAGSIRLNIQYF. Complete variable domain (other parts from reference TRBV2 and TRBJ2-4): EPEVTQTPSHQVTQMGQEVILRCVPISNHLYFYWYRQILGQKVEFLVSFYNNEISEKSEIFDDQFSVERPDGSNFTLKIRSTKLEDSAMYFCASGGAGSIRLNIQYFGAGTRLSVL.

The chain has TRBV20-1 and TRBJ2-1; TRBD2 aligns across 8 bases. This CDR3 is 14 amino acids long. CDR1 DFQATT and CDR2 SNEGSKA come from the germline V gene (reference sequence). With 2 bases clipped from V and 6 bases from J, the junction kept 6 bases outside the gene matches. CDR3 nucleotide sequence: TGCAGTGCTAGAAATAGCGGGGTCGGCAATGAGCAGTTCTTC. It specifies CSARNSGVGNEQFF.

Ten or more counts support this clonotype. The gene calls are TRBV11-1 and TRBJ2-1; perhaps TRBD2 as D (6 bases). V shed 4 bases and J shed 4 bases, with 11 bases lying between them. The CDR3 has 14 residues. The germline CDR1 and CDR2 sequences are SGHAT and FQDESV (reference sequence). The CDR3 reads CASSSGLRYNEQFF. CDR3 coding DNA: TGTGCCAGCAGCTCGGGACTTCGTTACAATGAGCAGTTCTTC.

V is TRBV28 and J is TRBJ2-1, with D perhaps TRBD2 (5 bases). CDR3 length: 14 residues. The V gene's germline CDR1 is MDHEN and CDR2 SYDVKM. V shed 2 bases and J shed 10 bases, with 15 bases lying between them. The DNA for the CDR3 is TGTGCCAGCAGTTTAGCCCCAGTCGGGAAAGAGCAGTTCTTC. The encoded protein is CASSLAPVGKEQFF.

This clonotype was seen more than once but under ten times. The chain is built from TRBV27 and TRBJ1-5, with a possible D match to TRBD1 (5 bases). Germline V gene data show CDR1 as MNHEY and CDR2 as SMNVEV (reference sequence). The length of the CDR3 is 15 residues. Between the trimmed V and J ends, which lost 5 bases and 3 bases, there was a span of 14 bases. The CDR3 here is CASSPHAGYNQPQHF. The CDR3 DNA reads TGTGCCAGCAGTCCACACGCAGGGTACAATCAGCCCCAGCATTTT.